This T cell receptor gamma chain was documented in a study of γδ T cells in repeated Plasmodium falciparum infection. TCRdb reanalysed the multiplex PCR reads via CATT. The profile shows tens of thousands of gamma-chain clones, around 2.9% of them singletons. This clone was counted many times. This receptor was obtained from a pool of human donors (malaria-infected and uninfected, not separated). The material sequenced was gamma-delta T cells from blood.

The CDR3 reads CALWEGSNCYYKKLF. In DNA form, the CDR3 reads TGTGCCTTGTGGGAGGGGTCGAATTGTTATTATAAGAAACTCTTT. V gene TRGV9 combines with J gene TRGJ1 or TRGJ2. The trim removed 2 bases at V and 3 bases at J, leaving 10 bases unmatched. Germline values: CDR1 GITISATS, CDR2 ISYDGTV (reference sequence). CDR3 length: 15 amino acids.